This T cell receptor beta chain was sequenced for a study of cytomegalovirus exposure and HLA in healthy donors. This CDR3 comprises 13 residues. CDR1 is SGHNT and CDR2 is YYREEE in the germline V gene (reference sequence). Trimming removed 0 bases at V and 7 bases at J, with 7 bases between. The PCR used 60 Vbeta and 13 Jbeta primers. The method was immunoSEQ multiplex PCR; TCRdb's version includes in-frame clones alone and lacks a portion of them. The sample shows some 150,000 clones, about 85% of them seen only once. As to this clone: The antigen remains unidentified.

Study-wide findings and caveats: An analysis done earlier found most TCR beta V segments productive about 90% or about 30% of the time. An ancestry cluster, one associated with Asian ancestry, reportedly showed fewer N-insertions than the 666-donor mean in a later analysis. Later on, a genetic analysis was performed. It linked a missense variant in DCLRE1C with V- and J-gene trimming of TCR beta. CMV serostatus was the only recorded immune exposure for donors.

Sequences were obtained from PBMCs. The chain carries TRBV5-4 and TRBJ2-2; no definite D call. The receptor was isolated from a human donor in good health. As DNA, the CDR3 is TGTGCCAGCAGCTTGGCCCCCGGCGGGGAGCTGTTTTTT. As protein: CASSLAPGGELFF. The full variable domain, completed using reference TRBV5-4 and TRBJ2-2, is ETGVTQSPTHLIKTRGQQVTLRCSSQSGHNTVSWYQQALGQGPQFIFQYYREEENGRGNFPPRFSGLQFPNYSSELNVNALELDDSALYLCASSLAPGGELFFGEGSRLTVL.